Reported below is one T cell receptor (beta chain). The target antigen is unknown. The data are from a study of circulating and synovial CD4+ cells in juvenile arthritis. Study results and limitations: These repertoires were less diverse than bulk blood CD4 repertoires. T cell genome counts differed by at least an order of magnitude between CPL and CD4 samples. Circulating pathogenic-like lymphocytes shared a substantially higher fraction of CDR3 sequences with synovium than bulk blood.

Germline-derived CDR1 and CDR2 are GTSNPN and SVGIG (reference sequence). The CDR3 has 12 residues. V lost 0 bases to trimming and J lost 5 bases, with 7 bases between them. Using immunoSEQ multiplex PCR, the repertoire was profiled, and TCRdb retains in-frame clones only, with some absent. The repertoire holds around 3,100 clones, with 82% as singletons. This TCR was sampled from a human donor with juvenile idiopathic arthritis. The chain is built from TRBV30 and TRBJ2-5; the D gene is possibly TRBD2 (6 bases). Source material: CD4+ T cells from synovial fluid. CDR3 sequence (DNA): TGTGCCTGGAGTGTACGGGGGGAGACCCAGTACTTC. Translated: CAWSVRGETQYF.